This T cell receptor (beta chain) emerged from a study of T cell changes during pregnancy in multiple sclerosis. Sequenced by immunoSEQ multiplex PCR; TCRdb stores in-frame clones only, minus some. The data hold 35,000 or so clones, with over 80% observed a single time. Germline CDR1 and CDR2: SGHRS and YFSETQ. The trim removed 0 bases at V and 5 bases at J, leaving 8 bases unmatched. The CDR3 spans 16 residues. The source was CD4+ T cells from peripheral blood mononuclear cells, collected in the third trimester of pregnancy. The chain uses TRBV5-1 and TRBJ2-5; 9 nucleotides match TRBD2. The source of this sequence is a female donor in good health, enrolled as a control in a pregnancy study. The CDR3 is CASSLVLRGGLETQYF. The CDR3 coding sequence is TGCGCCAGCAGCTTGGTTCTGCGGGGGGGCTTGGAGACCCAGTACTTC.